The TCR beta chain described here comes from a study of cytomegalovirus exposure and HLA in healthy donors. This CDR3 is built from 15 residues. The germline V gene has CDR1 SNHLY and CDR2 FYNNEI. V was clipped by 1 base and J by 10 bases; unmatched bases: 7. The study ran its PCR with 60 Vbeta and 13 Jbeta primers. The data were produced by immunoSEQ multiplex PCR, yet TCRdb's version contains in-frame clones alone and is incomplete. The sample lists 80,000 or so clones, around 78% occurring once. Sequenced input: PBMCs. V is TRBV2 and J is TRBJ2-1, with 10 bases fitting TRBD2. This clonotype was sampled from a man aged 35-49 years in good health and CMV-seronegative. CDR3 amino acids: CASSEVAGGTMEQFF. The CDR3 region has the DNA TGTGCCAGCAGTGAAGTAGCGGGAGGAACGATGGAGCAGTTCTTC. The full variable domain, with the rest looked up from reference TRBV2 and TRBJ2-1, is EPEVTQTPSHQVTQMGQEVILRCVPISNHLYFYWYRQILGQKVEFLVSFYNNEISEKSEIFDDQFSVERPDGSNFTLKIRSTKLEDSAMYFCASSEVAGGTMEQFFGPGTRLTVL.